The clone carrying this T cell receptor (beta chain) was seen once. Trimming removed 4 bases from V and 1 base from J; junction bases left unmatched: 5. CDR1 is LGHNA and CDR2 is YSLEER in the germline V gene. The CDR3 extends over 16 amino acids. This sample stems from a study of blood T cell repertoires in COVID-19. As handled by the study authors: Nucleated cell counts were estimated from reference gene primer amplification. Using immunoSEQ multiplex PCR, the repertoire was profiled, and TCRdb retains in-frame clones only, with some absent. Clone size and V and J calls were adopted from that table, with D and trimming inferred from the DNA. The sample has about 240,000 clones; roughly four fifths are singletons.

The clonotype originates from a woman in her sixties with active or convalescent COVID-19. Sequenced material: peripheral blood. The gene calls are TRBV4-3 and TRBJ2-3, with 10 bases matching TRBD2. CDR3 amino acids: CASSRGTSGGTDTQYF. CDR3 nucleotides: TGCGCCAGCAGCCGAGGCACTAGCGGGGGCACAGATACGCAGTATTTT.